The rows below give T cell receptor beta chains drawn from one sample of a study of T cell repertoires in cytomegalovirus infection. In TCRdb, the reads were re-called with MiXCR into one record per CDR3 protein. The sample lists about 360,000 distinct CDR3 sequences, roughly 18% occurring once. Material: PBMCs. The source is a human donor in good health (CMV status not recorded). Some clones in this sample may be carry-over from other donors' samples. Each CDR3 is given with its conserved first and last residue. Each record gives: D gene, J gene, V gene, clone size, CDR3 DNA, CDR3 protein. The D gene is left open where the match is weak. Clone size is shown for a subset of rows, as once, few, many or a class of expanded clone.

TRBD2 | TRBJ2-1 | TRBV6-2/TRBV6-3 | - | TGTGCCAGCAGTTACTCGAGTAGCGGGAGGGGCTATGAGCAGTTCTTC | CASSYSSSGRGYEQFF
TRBD2 | TRBJ2-3 | TRBV7-2 | - | TGTGCCAGCAGATCTTTTCCGGGACTAGCGGGACCCACAGATACGCAGTATTTT | CASRSFPGLAGPTDTQYF
- | TRBJ2-5 | TRBV7-9 | - | TGTGCCAGCAGCTCGATCGGGACCCTCACGATAGAGACCCAGTACTTC | CASSSIGTLTIETQYF
- | TRBJ2-6 | TRBV7-8 | many | TGTGCCAGCAGCTTAGTGGCAGGGGCCGCAGTCACTGGGGCCAACGTCCTGACTTTC | CASSLVAGAAVTGANVLTF
- | TRBJ2-3 | TRBV4-1 | - | TGCGCCAGCAGCCTCTCCCGGCCCGGAGATACGCAGTATTTT | CASSLSRPGDTQYF
- | TRBJ2-7 | TRBV4-1 | few | TGCGCCAGCAGCCCAAGTCAAGGACCCCTTTACGAGCAGTACTTC | CASSPSQGPLYEQYF
- | TRBJ2-1 | TRBV7-2 | - | TGTGCCAGCAGCCCCACGGGTTACAATGAGCAGTTCTTC | CASSPTGYNEQFF
TRBD1 | TRBJ2-7 | TRBV5-1 | many | TGCGCCAGCAGCGATAAGGGGGCAGCCGTCTACGAGCAGTACTTC | CASSDKGAAVYEQYF
TRBD2 | TRBJ2-7 | TRBV6-5 | - | TGTGCCAGCAGTCTGGCCCCGGGACTAATCTACGAGCAGTACTTC | CASSLAPGLIYEQYF
- | TRBJ1-1 | TRBV7-2 | many | TGTGCCAGCAGCTTAGACCCATCCCCGATGGGTGAAGCTTTCTTT | CASSLDPSPMGEAFF
TRBD1 | TRBJ2-7 | TRBV2 | few | TGTGCCAGCAGTGGATCGGCAGGGGGCTCCTACGAGCAGTACTTC | CASSGSAGGSYEQYF
- | TRBJ1-2 | TRBV7-2 | many | TGTGCCAGCAGCCCAGGCCGACAGGTCATGTCCTATGGCTACACCTTC | CASSPGRQVMSYGYTF
- | TRBJ2-5 | TRBV7-4 | - | TGTGCCAGCAGCGCAGAAGGGAGGTTTGGGACCCAGTACTTC | CASSAEGRFGTQYF
- | TRBJ2-7 | TRBV4-1 | few | TGCGCCAGCAGCCAAGTGGCACACTCCTACGAGCAGTACTTC | CASSQVAHSYEQYF
TRBD2 | TRBJ2-1 | TRBV5-6 | many | TGTGCCAGCAGCTTGTCGAGCGGGAGGGCCTTTACCCTTCCCGGTGAGCAGTTCTTC | CASSLSSGRAFTLPGEQFF
- | TRBJ1-4 | TRBV19 | - | TGTGCCAGTAGTATTGGGAGAAATGAAAAACTGTTTTTT | CASSIGRNEKLFF
- | TRBJ1-4 | TRBV7-8 | many | TGTGCCAGCAGCGACCGGACAGCTGCAACTAATGAAAAACTGTTTTTT | CASSDRTAATNEKLFF
TRBD1 | TRBJ1-1 | TRBV2 | few | TGTGCCAGCAGCTACAAGGGGGCGAACACTGAAGCTTTCTTT | CASSYKGANTEAFF
TRBD2 | TRBJ2-1 | TRBV12-5 | few | TGTGCTAGTGGTTTGGTACTGGGGGGGGGGAAAAATGAGCAGTTCTTC | CASGLVLGGGKNEQFF
- | TRBJ2-3 | TRBV7-6 | many | TGTGCCAGCAGCTCTCGTGTTACAGATACGCAGTATTTT | CASSSRVTDTQYF
- | TRBJ2-7 | TRBV7-8 | - | TGTGCCAGCAGCTTGTGGCGCAATGGACCAAACTCCTACGAGCAGTACTTC | CASSLWRNGPNSYEQYF
- | TRBJ1-1 | TRBV7-9 | - | TGTGCCAGCAGCTTGGCTCTCGGGGGGAACACTGAAGCTTTCTTT | CASSLALGGNTEAFF
TRBD1 | TRBJ2-7 | TRBV12-3/TRBV12-4 | few | TGTGCCAGCAGTCAGGGGGCGAAGGAGCAGTACTTC | CASSQGAKEQYF
- | TRBJ1-6 | TRBV12-3/TRBV12-4 | - | TGTGCCAGCAGTTTCTCAGGCCTTGATTCACCCCTCCACTTT | CASSFSGLDSPLHF
- | TRBJ2-1 | TRBV10-2 | many | TGCGCCAGCACAGCGGAGAACTACAATGAGCAGTTCTTC | CASTAENYNEQFF
- | TRBJ2-1 | TRBV12-3/TRBV12-4 | many | TGTGCCAGCAGTCGTAGCGGAGACGGCTACAATGAGCAGTTCTTC | CASSRSGDGYNEQFF
TRBD1 | TRBJ2-3 | TRBV2 | - | TGTGCCAGCAGTGCCTACAGGGGGGATACGCAGTATTTT | CASSAYRGDTQYF
TRBD2 | TRBJ2-6 | TRBV9 | - | TGTGCCAGCAAAAGCGGGAATGGGGCCAACGTCCTGACTTTC | CASKSGNGANVLTF
- | TRBJ2-2 | TRBV6-8 | - | TGTGCCAGCAGTTCGGGGCAGGGCACCGGGGAGCTGTTTTTT | CASSSGQGTGELFF
TRBD1 | TRBJ2-5 | TRBV12-3/TRBV12-4 | - | TGTGCCAGCAGTATACGACAGGGGGCTCAAGAGACCCAGTACTTC | CASSIRQGAQETQYF
- | TRBJ1-1 | TRBV10-3 | few | TGTGCCATCAGTGAGTCCCCGGGGGGCCGAGGTGAAGCTTTCTTT | CAISESPGGRGEAFF
- | TRBJ2-5 | TRBV6-6 | few | TGTGCCAGCAGTCACGGAGCGGGAGAGACCCAGTACTTC | CASSHGAGETQYF
TRBD2 | TRBJ2-3 | TRBV20-1 | few | TGCAGTGCTCCCCCAGCGGGAGGATATTTAAGCACAGATACGCAGTATTTT | CSAPPAGGYLSTDTQYF
TRBD1 | TRBJ1-2 | TRBV2 | - | TGTGCCACCGTGACAGGGGAATATGGGAACACCTTC | CATVTGEYGNTF
- | TRBJ1-6 | TRBV20-1 | few | TGCAGTGCTAGAGAAGACAGATGGAATTCACCCCTCCACTTT | CSAREDRWNSPLHF
TRBD2 | TRBJ2-1 | TRBV11-2 | - | TGTGCCAGCAGCTTAAACCCCTCTAGCGGGAGAAGGAGTGAGCAGTTCTTC | CASSLNPSSGRRSEQFF
- | TRBJ1-1 | TRBV19 | few | TGTGCCAGTAGTATAGTTGTGGGCAGCTGGGCTTTCTTT | CASSIVVGSWAFF
TRBD2 | TRBJ2-5 | TRBV7-2 | many | TGTGCCAGCCAGCCGGGGGGGAAAAGAGAGACCCAGTACTTC | CASQPGGKRETQYF
TRBD1 | TRBJ2-1 | TRBV10-3 | few | TGTGCCATCAGACCAGGGACAGGAAACAATGAGCAGTTCTTC | CAIRPGTGNNEQFF
TRBD2 | TRBJ2-1 | TRBV12-5 | many | TGTGCTAGTGCCCTTGGGGTTAGCGGGAGTAGCAATGAGCAGTTCTTC | CASALGVSGSSNEQFF
- | TRBJ2-3 | TRBV10-3 | - | TGTGCCATCGGCCCGCGGGGATTCACAGATACGCAGTATTTT | CAIGPRGFTDTQYF
- | TRBJ2-3 | TRBV5-4 | many | TGTGCCAGCAGCTTGAGGACCAACGGCCCAGATACGCAGTATTTT | CASSLRTNGPDTQYF
- | TRBJ1-1 | TRBV18 | - | TGTGCCAGCTCACCCCGCAGGGAGGGAACTGAAGCTTTCTTT | CASSPRREGTEAFF
- | TRBJ1-2 | TRBV7-2 | many | TGTGCCAGCAGCTCTGTAAGGGGCAACTATGGCTACACCTTC | CASSSVRGNYGYTF
TRBD2 | TRBJ2-3 | TRBV6-2/TRBV6-3 | - | TGTGCCAGCAGTTACTCGACGACGCGGGAGGGAACAGATACGCAGTATTTT | CASSYSTTREGTDTQYF
TRBD1 | TRBJ1-2 | TRBV6-8 | - | TGTGCCAGCAGAAGGACAGGGGGCAGTGGCTACACCTTC | CASRRTGGSGYTF
- | TRBJ2-3 | TRBV28 | many | TGTGCCAGCACAACGTGGGTGGGCAGCACAGATACGCAGTATTTT | CASTTWVGSTDTQYF
- | TRBJ2-7 | TRBV20-1 | - | TGCAGTGCTACGGACGGAGTGGCGCCGGACCACGAGCAGTACTTC | CSATDGVAPDHEQYF
TRBD1 | TRBJ2-2 | TRBV4-1 | many | TGCGCCAGCAGCCTGAGGACAGGGGAGGACGGGGAGCTGTTTTTT | CASSLRTGEDGELFF
TRBD2 | TRBJ2-3 | TRBV7-9 | - | TGTGCCAGCAGCTCCCTTAGCGGGGGGCTTCCAGATACGCAGTATTTT | CASSSLSGGLPDTQYF
TRBD1 | TRBJ2-7 | TRBV7-2 | many | TGTGCCAGCAGCTTCCCCGACAGGGGGCTTTTCGAGCAGTACTTC | CASSFPDRGLFEQYF
- | TRBJ2-1 | TRBV9 | few | TGTGCCAGCAGCGTACACCTGAGGGGGGGCTCCTACAATGAGCAGTTCTTC | CASSVHLRGGSYNEQFF
TRBD1 | TRBJ1-1 | TRBV6-6 | many | TGTGCCAGCACCCCAGGGGGGAGGGACACTGAAGCTTTCTTT | CASTPGGRDTEAFF
- | TRBJ1-1 | TRBV20-1 | few | TGCAGTGCTAGAGATCACTCCAGGGCTTTCTTT | CSARDHSRAFF